This T cell receptor (beta chain) comes out of a study of blood T cell repertoires in COVID-19. Study background: Acute and convalescent COVID-19 specimens originated in the United States, Italy and Spain.

In the original processing: Estimates of nucleated cell counts were drawn from the amplification of reference gene primers. Method: immunoSEQ multiplex PCR; TCRdb's copy keeps in-frame clones and lacks some. From that table come the V and J calls and clone size; the DNA was used to work out D and trimming. The repertoire has about 190,000 clones, approximately 84% of them found once; the top ten carry less than 6.5%. The sample consisted of peripheral blood. The TCR comes from a woman aged 70-85 years with active or convalescent COVID-19.

CDR3 coding DNA: TGTGCCAGCAGCTTAGAGAGGGTACATGTCATGGGGGAAAAACTGTTTTTT. Protein sequence: CASSLERVHVMGEKLFF. This rearrangement joins TRBV7-8 to TRBJ1-4; D gene unclear. CDR1 is SGHVS, CDR2 FQNEAQ, per germline. V lost 1 base and J lost 8, with 20 bases in between. This CDR3 has 17 amino acids.